A single sample gave rise to the 32 T cell receptor beta chains below, sequenced in a study of CD8 T cells in Susac syndrome. After extraction with the RNeasy kit, roughly 0.45 to 1 ug of the RNA was reverse transcribed using random hexamers. From the immunoSEQ multiplex PCR reads, TCRdb called clonotypes with MiXCR, one entry per CDR3 protein. Of 100,000 to 150,000 distinct CDR3 sequences detected, roughly 94% appear once; the ten largest clones hold about 0.12%. Material: CD4+ T cells from PBMCs. The receptors come from a human donor with multiple sclerosis.

This clonotype was seen just once. The chain has TRBV12-3 or TRBV12-4 and TRBJ1-2; TRBD1 is a possible D gene (5 bases). V dropped 8 bases and J dropped 4 bases, with 8 bases sitting between them. This CDR3 is built from 11 residues. CDR3 residues: CASGGVYGYTF. The CDR3 nucleotides are TGTGCCAGCGGGGGGGTCTATGGCTACACCTTC.

This rearrangement joins TRBV19 to TRBJ1-1; D gene unclear. The germline V gene has CDR1 LNHDA and CDR2 SQIVND (reference sequence). With 3 bases removed from V and 0 bases from J, the gap between germline ends came to 8 bases. This CDR3 has 14 amino acids. Here the CDR3 reads CASSMVGMNTEAFF. The CDR3 nucleotides are TGTGCCAGTAGTATGGTAGGGATGAACACTGAAGCTTTCTTT.

This chain connects TRBV6-2 or TRBV6-3 to TRBJ2-1; D is perhaps TRBD1 (5 bases). This CDR3 contains 13 residues. From germline, CDR1 is MNHEY and CDR2 SVGEGT. The V end was cut by 7 bases, the J end by 4 bases, with 11 bases between. The CDR3 protein is CASTGTGYNEQFF. CDR3 sequence (DNA): TGTGCCAGCACCGGCACAGGATACAATGAGCAGTTCTTC.

The genes are TRBV18 and TRBJ1-2; D remains ambiguous. This CDR3 has 14 residues. The V end was cut by 3 bases, the J end by 0 bases, with 8 bases between. The V gene's germline CDR1 is KGHSH and CDR2 LQKENI. The CDR3 spells CASSPAAPNYGYTF. The CDR3 coding sequence is TGTGCCAGCTCACCGGCGGCACCTAACTATGGCTACACCTTC.

The rearrangement joins TRBV2 to TRBJ1-2; D unclear. Germline-derived CDR1 and CDR2 are SNHLY and FYNNEI. The CDR3 runs 11 residues. Trimming took 6 bases from V and 8 from J, leaving 10 bases between them. CDR3 DNA: TGTGCCAGCAGCGCCGTTAAAGGCTACACCTTC. It translates to CASSAVKGYTF.

The chain couples TRBV29-1 to TRBJ2-3; 9 bases are a match to TRBD1. There are 15 residues in the CDR3. The V gene end was trimmed by 4 bases and the J gene end by 4 bases; junction bases not matched to a gene: 9. Germline V gene sequence: CDR1 SQVTM, CDR2 ANQGSEA. As DNA, the CDR3 is TGCAGCGTTGTTGGAGGGACAGGGTCTTCAGATACGCAGTATTTT. Its translation: CSVVGGTGSSDTQYF.

The rearrangement uses TRBV6-6 and TRBJ2-2; TRBD1 matches at 7 bases. The V segment lost 7 bases and the J segment 4 bases; nucleotides outside the gene matches: 9. Germline V gives CDR1 MNHNY, CDR2 SVGAGI (reference sequence). CDR3 length: 15 amino acids. The CDR3 DNA sequence: TGTGCCAGCACCGGACCGGGACAGTCCACCGGGGAGCTGTTTTTT. As protein: CASTGPGQSTGELFF.

This clonotype was observed a few times. The DNA for the CDR3 is TGCGCCAGCAGCGTGACAGCTACCCGGGAGCAGTTCTTC. Encoded protein: CASSVTATREQFF. The rearrangement uses TRBV5-1 and TRBJ2-1; a weak D match, TRBD1 (5 bases). Trimming shortened V by 4 bases and J by 10 bases, and 15 bases separated the two germline ends. The CDR3 is made up of 13 amino acids. Germline CDR1 SGHRS, CDR2 YFSETQ.

V gene TRBV19 combines with J gene TRBJ1-1; D not certain. The CDR3 contains 13 residues. CDR1 and CDR2 (germline): LNHDA, SQIVND (reference sequence). The V gene lost 6 bases and the J gene lost 1 base, with 9 bases spanning the gap. CDR3 region: CASSITENTEAFF. The CDR3 nucleotides are TGTGCCAGTAGCATAACAGAGAACACTGAAGCTTTCTTT.

The J gene is TRBJ2-5, the V gene TRBV10-3; 7 nucleotides line up with TRBD2. The CDR3 is made up of 13 amino acids. Germline V gene lookup returns CDR1 ENHRY and CDR2 SYGVKD. The junction had 3 bases not matched to a gene; V was cut back by 6 bases and J by 2 bases. The CDR3 spells CAISGTTQETQYF. CDR3 coding DNA: TGTGCCATCAGCGGGACTACTCAAGAGACCCAGTACTTC.

This chain uses TRBV30 with TRBJ1-5; possible D gene TRBD1, 5 bases. V was shortened by 5 bases and J by 6 bases, with 14 bases between the two germline ends. The CDR3 covers 13 residues. Per germline, CDR1 GTSNPN and CDR2 SVGIG (reference sequence). The DNA for the CDR3 is TGTGCCTGGGGGGAAGAGGGGAGTCAGCCCCAGCATTTT. Protein: CAWGEEGSQPQHF.

The rearrangement links TRBV7-9 to TRBJ2-3; 7 nucleotides align to TRBD2. V was clipped by 1 base and J by 0 bases; unmatched bases: 7. Germline-derived CDR1 and CDR2 are SEHNR and FQNEAQ (reference sequence). The CDR3 length is 17 residues. In nucleotides, the CDR3 is TGTGCCAGCAGCTTAGTGGCGGCGGGGGAAAGCACAGATACGCAGTATTTT. This translates into CASSLVAAGESTDTQYF.

The chain joins TRBV12-3 or TRBV12-4 to TRBJ2-7, with TRBD2 matching over 8 bases. The CDR3 has 13 residues. J gave up 6 bases and V 7 bases, and 8 bases lay outside the gene matches. The CDR3 coding sequence is TGTGCCAGCAAAATAAGCGGGGGAGGCGAGCAGTACTTC. It encodes CASKISGGGEQYF.

The gene calls are TRBV5-1 and TRBJ2-3, with TRBD1 matching 8 bases. The CDR3 is 14 residues long. V lost 8 bases to trimming and J lost 4 bases; unmatched junction nucleotides: 9. CDR1 is SGHRS, CDR2 YFSETQ, per germline. CDR3 bases: TGCGCCAGACGTCGTCCAGGGGGCCCAGATACGCAGTATTTT. Translation gives CARRRPGGPDTQYF.

This clonotype was detected once. The chain has TRBV5-1 and TRBJ2-1; D tentatively reads TRBD1 or TRBD2 (6 bases each). CDR1 and CDR2 from the germline V gene are SGHRS and YFSETQ. The CDR3 extends over 13 amino acids. V was trimmed by 4 bases and J by 12 bases, leaving 17 bases between them. The DNA of the CDR3 is TGCGCCAGCAGCCAATCCCCAGGGGAGGTGCAGTTCTTC. This gives the protein CASSQSPGEVQFF.

CDR3 DNA sequence: TGTGCCAGCAGCCAAGATGGGGGACAGGGCCTAAACATTCAGTACTTC. It specifies CASSQDGGQGLNIQYF. The gene calls are TRBV4-2 and TRBJ2-4, with 9 bases aligning to TRBD1. CDR3 size: 16 residues. Germline CDR1 is LGHNA and CDR2 is YNFKEQ. Trimming cost V 0 bases and J 6 bases; bases outside gene matches: 6.

The J gene is TRBJ2-1, the V gene TRBV9, with 7 positions matching TRBD1. V shed 0 bases, J shed 3 bases, and the junction held 9 bases outside the gene matches. Germline CDR1 and CDR2: SGDLS and YYNGEE. The CDR3 length is 17 residues. CDR3 residues: CASSVDIGQVIYNEQFF. The CDR3 DNA follows: TGTGCCAGCAGCGTAGATATAGGACAGGTAATCTACAATGAGCAGTTCTTC.

This chain links TRBV29-1 with TRBJ2-1, with D perhaps matching TRBD2 (5 bases). Trimming took 2 bases from V and 0 from J, leaving 14 bases between them. In germline, CDR1 is SQVTM, CDR2 ANQGSEA. This CDR3 contains 16 residues. The CDR3: CSVETSAASSYNEQFF. In DNA, the CDR3 is TGCAGCGTTGAAACCTCAGCGGCATCCTCCTACAATGAGCAGTTCTTC.

The chain uses TRBV19 and TRBJ2-3, with D possibly TRBD1 on 5 matching bases. Per the germline V gene, CDR1 is LNHDA and CDR2 is SQIVND (reference sequence). The CDR3 is 13 residues long. Trimming pared 1 base from V and 6 bases from J, leaving 8 bases between. CDR3 region: CASSIGSGDTQYF. CDR3 in DNA: TGTGCCAGTAGTATAGGATCAGGGGATACGCAGTATTTT. Filled out from reference TRBV19 and TRBJ2-3, the complete variable domain reads DGGITQSPKYLFRKEGQNVTLSCEQNLNHDAMYWYRQDPGQGLRLIYYSQIVNDFQKGDIAEGYSVSREKKESFPLTVTSAQKNPTAFYLCASSIGSGDTQYFGPGTRLTVL.

The V gene is TRBV27, the J gene TRBJ1-4, with D unresolved. Per the germline V gene, CDR1 is MNHEY and CDR2 is SMNVEV (reference sequence). V lost 5 bases and J 5 bases, leaving 9 bases between the germline ends. The CDR3 extends over 13 amino acids. The DNA of the CDR3 is TGTGCCAGCAGTCGGGCGAGGAATGAAAAACTGTTTTTT. Translation gives CASSRARNEKLFF.

CDR3 sequence: CASTHRRDYNEQFF. DNA of the CDR3: TGTGCCAGTACCCACCGGCGGGACTACAATGAGCAGTTCTTC. The chain couples TRBV19 to TRBJ2-1; possibly TRBD2 for D (6 bases). CDR3 length: 14 amino acids. Germline V gene data show CDR1 as LNHDA and CDR2 as SQIVND (reference sequence). V was trimmed by 7 bases and J by 3 bases, leaving 13 bases between them.

The rearrangement uses TRBV6-2 or TRBV6-3 and TRBJ2-4, with a possible D match to TRBD2 (6 bases). Germline CDR1 and CDR2: MNHEY and SVGEGT. This CDR3 has 13 amino acids. Trimming cost V 7 bases and J 8 bases, with 15 bases left between them. CDR3 nucleotides: TGTGCCAGCAAAAGGACGGGGGAATACATTCAGTACTTC. It codes for CASKRTGEYIQYF.

The gene calls are TRBV5-1 and TRBJ1-2; 7 bases align to TRBD1. Germline V lookup: CDR1 SGHRS, CDR2 YFSETQ. V lost 4 bases to trimming and J lost 5 bases; unmatched junction nucleotides: 5. This CDR3 comprises 13 residues. The CDR3 DNA sequence: TGCGCCAGCAGCCCAACAGGGGATTATGGCTACACCTTC. Translated: CASSPTGDYGYTF.

This clonotype was counted between two and nine times. One end of the junction does not line up with germline, which may come from a read error. The chain has TRBV29-1 and TRBJ1-1; 7 bases line up with TRBD1. The V gene's germline CDR1 is SQVTM and CDR2 ANQGSEA. The CDR3 has 14 amino acids. In DNA, the CDR3 is TGCAGCGCCCCGGGACTCAGGGGGGACACTGAAGCTTTTTTT. It codes for CSAPGLRGDTEAFF.

The chain carries TRBV6-1 and TRBJ2-2; 9 bases align to TRBD1. Germline V lookup: CDR1 MNHNS, CDR2 SASEGT. CDR3 size: 12 residues. The CDR3 DNA reads TGTGGTACAGGGGGCCGGACCGGGGAGCTGTTTTTT. Amino acids: CGTGGRTGELFF.

The chain employs TRBV7-2 and TRBJ2-2; no definite D call. Trimming shortened V by 6 bases and J by 6 bases, and 14 bases separated the two germline ends. Per the germline V gene, CDR1 is SGHTA and CDR2 is FQGNSA. This CDR3 comprises 14 residues. Here the CDR3 DNA reads TGTGCCAGCAGGGCGAGCTTGTACCCCGGGGAGCTGTTTTTT. Translated: CASRASLYPGELFF.

V is TRBV20-1 and J is TRBJ1-1; 7 nucleotides match TRBD1. J lost 2 bases, V lost 6 bases, and 9 bases had no gene match. This CDR3 has 14 amino acids. Germline V gene sequence: CDR1 DFQATT, CDR2 SNEGSKA (reference sequence). DNA for the CDR3: TGCAGTGCAACGACGGGACAGATTAACACTGAAGCTTTCTTT. Its protein product is CSATTGQINTEAFF.

The chain joins TRBV3-1 to TRBJ1-1, with no clear D. CDR3 length: 14 residues. CDR1 and CDR2 from the germline V gene are LGHDT and YNNKEL (reference sequence). With 4 bases removed from V and 2 bases from J, the gap between germline ends came to 11 bases. In nucleotides, the CDR3 is TGTGCCAGCAGCCCGTTTGAGCATAACACTGAAGCTTTCTTT. This sequence encodes CASSPFEHNTEAFF.

The rearrangement links TRBV10-3 to TRBJ1-4, with D perhaps matching TRBD1 (5 bases). The V end lost 7 bases, the J end lost 6 bases, and 9 bases lay between the germline ends. Germline loops: CDR1 ENHRY, CDR2 SYGVKD. This CDR3 comprises 12 residues. The CDR3 coding sequence is TGTGCCATCATGGGGGGAGATGAAAAACTGTTTTTT. Residues: CAIMGGDEKLFF.

V and J are TRBV3-1 and TRBJ2-2; D uncertain. In germline, CDR1 is LGHDT, CDR2 YNNKEL (reference sequence). The CDR3 is 13 residues long. Deletions cut 4 bases from V and 6 bases from J, with 9 bases between. CDR3 in DNA: TGTGCCAGCAGCCTACCTAGGCCCGGGGAGCTGTTTTTT. This sequence encodes CASSLPRPGELFF.

This clonotype was seen just once. The chain carries TRBV12-3 or TRBV12-4 and TRBJ1-2, with TRBD1 as a possible D gene (6 bases). The length of the CDR3 is 15 residues. The V end was cut by 7 bases, the J end by 5 bases, with 20 bases between. The CDR3 here is CASNPTGAVTYGYTF. Here the CDR3 DNA reads TGTGCCAGCAACCCTACGGGGGCGGTAACTTATGGCTACACCTTC.

V is TRBV27 and J is TRBJ1-5; no definite D call. This CDR3 spans 14 amino acids. Germline V lookup: CDR1 MNHEY, CDR2 SMNVEV (reference sequence). V dropped 6 bases and J dropped 0 bases, with 9 bases sitting between them. The CDR3, as DNA: TGTGCCAGCAGGAGCAGTATTAGCAATCAGCCCCAGCATTTT. It codes for CASRSSISNQPQHF.